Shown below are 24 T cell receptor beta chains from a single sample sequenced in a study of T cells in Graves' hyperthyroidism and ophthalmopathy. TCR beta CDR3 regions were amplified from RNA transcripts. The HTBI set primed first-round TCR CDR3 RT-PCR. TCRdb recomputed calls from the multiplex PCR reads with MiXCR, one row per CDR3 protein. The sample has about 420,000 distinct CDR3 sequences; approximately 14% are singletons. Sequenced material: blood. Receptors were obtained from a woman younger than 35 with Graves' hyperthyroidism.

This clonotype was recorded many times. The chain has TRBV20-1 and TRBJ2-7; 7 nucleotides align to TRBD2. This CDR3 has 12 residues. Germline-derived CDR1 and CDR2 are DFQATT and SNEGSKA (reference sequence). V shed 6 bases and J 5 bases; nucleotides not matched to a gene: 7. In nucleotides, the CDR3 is TGCAGTGCCACGACACGGGGGGACGAGCAGTACTTC. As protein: CSATTRGDEQYF.

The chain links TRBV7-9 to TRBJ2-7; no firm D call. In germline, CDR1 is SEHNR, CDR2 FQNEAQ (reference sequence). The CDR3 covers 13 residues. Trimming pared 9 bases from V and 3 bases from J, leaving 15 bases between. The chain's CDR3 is CASEAPHHYEQYF. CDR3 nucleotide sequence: TGTGCCAGTGAGGCGCCACACCACTACGAGCAGTACTTC.

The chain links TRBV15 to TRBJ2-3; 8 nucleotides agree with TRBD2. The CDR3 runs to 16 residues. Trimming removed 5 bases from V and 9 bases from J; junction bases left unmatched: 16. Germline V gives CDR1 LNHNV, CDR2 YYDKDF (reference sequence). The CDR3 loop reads CATSEGVGGGGWTQYF. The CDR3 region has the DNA TGTGCCACCAGCGAAGGAGTCGGGGGGGGGGGGTGGACGCAGTATTTT.

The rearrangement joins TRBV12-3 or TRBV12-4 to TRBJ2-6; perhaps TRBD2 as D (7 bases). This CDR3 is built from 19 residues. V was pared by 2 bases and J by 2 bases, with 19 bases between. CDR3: CASSLLEGGRFTGANVLTF. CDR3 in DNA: TGTGCCAGCAGTTTATTAGAGGGGGGGCGATTTACTGGGGCCAACGTCCTGACTTTC.

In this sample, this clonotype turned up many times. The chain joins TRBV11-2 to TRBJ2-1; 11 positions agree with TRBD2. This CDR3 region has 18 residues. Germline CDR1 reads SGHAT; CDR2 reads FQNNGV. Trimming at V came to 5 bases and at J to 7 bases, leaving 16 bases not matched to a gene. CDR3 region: CASSPGTALAGVRNEQFF. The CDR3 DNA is TGTGCCAGCAGCCCGGGGACCGCACTAGCGGGAGTTAGGAATGAGCAGTTCTTC. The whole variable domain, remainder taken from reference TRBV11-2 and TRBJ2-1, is EAGVAQSPRYKIIEKRQSVAFWCNPISGHATLYWYQQILGQGPKLLIQFQNNGVVDDSQLPKDRFSAERLKGVDSTLKIQPAKLEDSAVYLCASSPGTALAGVRNEQFFGPGTRLTVL.

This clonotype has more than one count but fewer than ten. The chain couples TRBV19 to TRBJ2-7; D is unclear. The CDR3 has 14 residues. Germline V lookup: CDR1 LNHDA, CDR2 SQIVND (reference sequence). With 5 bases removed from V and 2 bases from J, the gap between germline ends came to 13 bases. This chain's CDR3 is CASSPTGRAYEQYF. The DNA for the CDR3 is TGTGCCAGTAGTCCCACGGGTAGAGCCTACGAGCAGTACTTC.

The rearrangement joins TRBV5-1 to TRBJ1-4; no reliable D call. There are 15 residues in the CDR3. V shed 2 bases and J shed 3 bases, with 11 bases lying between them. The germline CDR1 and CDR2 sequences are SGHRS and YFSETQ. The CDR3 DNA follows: TGCGCCAGCAGCTTTGCCGGGGTCCCTAATGAAAAACTGTTTTTT. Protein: CASSFAGVPNEKLFF.

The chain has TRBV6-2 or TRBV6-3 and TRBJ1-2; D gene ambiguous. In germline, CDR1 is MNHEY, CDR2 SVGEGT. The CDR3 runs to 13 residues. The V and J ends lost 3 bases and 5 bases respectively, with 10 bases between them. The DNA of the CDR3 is TGTGCCAGCAGTTATTCCCAGGAGTATGGCTACACCTTC. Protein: CASSYSQEYGYTF.

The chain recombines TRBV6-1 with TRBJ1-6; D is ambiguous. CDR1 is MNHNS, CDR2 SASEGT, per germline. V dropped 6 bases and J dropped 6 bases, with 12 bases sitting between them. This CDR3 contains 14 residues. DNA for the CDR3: TGTGCCAGCAGCCCGGGCTGGGGTAATTCACCCCTCCACTTT. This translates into CASSPGWGNSPLHF.

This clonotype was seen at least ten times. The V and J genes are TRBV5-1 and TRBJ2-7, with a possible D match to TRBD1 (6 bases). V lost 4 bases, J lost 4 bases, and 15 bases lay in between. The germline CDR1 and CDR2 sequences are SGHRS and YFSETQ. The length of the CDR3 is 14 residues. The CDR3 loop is CASSGTGNYYEQYF. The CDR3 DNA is TGCGCCAGCAGCGGTACAGGGAATTATTACGAGCAGTACTTC.

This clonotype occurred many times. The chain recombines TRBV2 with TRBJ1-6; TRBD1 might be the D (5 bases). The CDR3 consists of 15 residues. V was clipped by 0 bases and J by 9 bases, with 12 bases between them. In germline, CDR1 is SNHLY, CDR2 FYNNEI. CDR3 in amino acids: CASSEAQGTSSPLHF. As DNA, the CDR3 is TGTGCCAGCAGTGAAGCGCAGGGTACGAGTTCACCCCTCCACTTT.

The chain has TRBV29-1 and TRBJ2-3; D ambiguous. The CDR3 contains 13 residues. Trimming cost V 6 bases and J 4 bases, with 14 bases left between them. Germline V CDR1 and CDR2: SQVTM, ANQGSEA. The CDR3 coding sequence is TGCAGCGTCGCCGGACGGGTCGCAGATACGCAGTATTTT. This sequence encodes CSVAGRVADTQYF.

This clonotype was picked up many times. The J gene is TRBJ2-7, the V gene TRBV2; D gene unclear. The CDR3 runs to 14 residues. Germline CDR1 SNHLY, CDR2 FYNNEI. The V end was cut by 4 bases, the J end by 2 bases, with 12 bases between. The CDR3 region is CASSVESDAYEQYF. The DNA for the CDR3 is TGTGCCAGCAGTGTTGAGAGTGATGCCTACGAGCAGTACTTC.

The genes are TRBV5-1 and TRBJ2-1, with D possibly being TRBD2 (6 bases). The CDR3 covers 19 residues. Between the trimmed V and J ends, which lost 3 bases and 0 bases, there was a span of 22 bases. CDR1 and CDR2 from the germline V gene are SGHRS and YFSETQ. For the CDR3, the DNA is TGCGCCAGCAGCTCCTCTCCCGGGGGTCTGGGTAGCTCCTACAATGAGCAGTTCTTC. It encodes CASSSSPGGLGSSYNEQFF.

The CDR3 loop is CASSSRGGNEQFF. CDR3 sequence (DNA): TGCGCCAGCAGCAGTCGAGGGGGCAATGAGCAGTTCTTC. This chain uses TRBV5-1 with TRBJ2-1; tentatively, D is TRBD1 (6 bases). The CDR3 has 13 amino acids. CDR1 SGHRS and CDR2 YFSETQ come from the germline V gene. Trimming cost V 4 bases and J 6 bases, with 11 bases left between them.

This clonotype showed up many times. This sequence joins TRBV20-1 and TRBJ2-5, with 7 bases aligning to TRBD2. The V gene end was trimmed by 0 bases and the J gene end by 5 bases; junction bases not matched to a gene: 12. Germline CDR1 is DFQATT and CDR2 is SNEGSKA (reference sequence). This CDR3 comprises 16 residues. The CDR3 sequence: CSARDPGGGKRETQYF. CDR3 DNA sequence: TGCAGTGCTAGAGATCCCGGCGGGGGAAAAAGGGAGACCCAGTACTTC.

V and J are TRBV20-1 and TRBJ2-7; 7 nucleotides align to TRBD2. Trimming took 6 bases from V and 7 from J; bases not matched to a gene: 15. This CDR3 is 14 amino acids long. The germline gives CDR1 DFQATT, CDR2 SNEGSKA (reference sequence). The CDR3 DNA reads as TGCAGTGCCCCCCCCCCGGGACTAACCATGGAGCAGTACTTC. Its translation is CSAPPPGLTMEQYF.

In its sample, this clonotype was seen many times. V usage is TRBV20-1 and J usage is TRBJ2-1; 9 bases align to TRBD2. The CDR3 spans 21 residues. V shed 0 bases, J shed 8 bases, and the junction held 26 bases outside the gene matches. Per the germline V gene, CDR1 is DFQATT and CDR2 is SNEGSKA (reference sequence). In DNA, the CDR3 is TGCAGTGCTAGAGAAGACTTCATCGGGCGGGGGGGCTCCCGACCACATTATGAGCAGTTCTTC. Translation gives CSAREDFIGRGGSRPHYEQFF.

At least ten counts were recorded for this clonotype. CDR3 amino acids: CASSTQGTVRGRKLFF. In nucleotides, the CDR3 is TGTGCCAGCTCAACCCAAGGGACTGTCCGGGGGAGAAAACTGTTTTTT. The chain couples TRBV6-2 or TRBV6-3 to TRBJ1-4; tentatively, D is TRBD1 (5 bases). The CDR3 is 16 amino acids. Germline V lookup: CDR1 MNHEY, CDR2 SVGEGT. V shed 8 bases and J shed 10 bases, with 26 bases lying between them.

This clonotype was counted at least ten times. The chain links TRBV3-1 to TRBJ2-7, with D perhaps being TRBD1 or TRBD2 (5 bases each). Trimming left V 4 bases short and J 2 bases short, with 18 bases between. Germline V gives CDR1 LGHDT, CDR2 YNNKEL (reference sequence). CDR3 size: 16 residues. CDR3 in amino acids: CASSPPPGTTAYEQYF. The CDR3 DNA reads TGTGCCAGCAGCCCTCCCCCAGGGACCACGGCCTACGAGCAGTACTTC.

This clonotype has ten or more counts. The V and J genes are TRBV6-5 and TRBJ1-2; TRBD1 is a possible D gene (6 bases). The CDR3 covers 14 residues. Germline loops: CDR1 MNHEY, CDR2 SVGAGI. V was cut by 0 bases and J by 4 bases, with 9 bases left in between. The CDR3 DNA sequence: TGTGCCAGCAGTTACTCTCAGGGGCCCTATGGCTACACCTTC. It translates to CASSYSQGPYGYTF.

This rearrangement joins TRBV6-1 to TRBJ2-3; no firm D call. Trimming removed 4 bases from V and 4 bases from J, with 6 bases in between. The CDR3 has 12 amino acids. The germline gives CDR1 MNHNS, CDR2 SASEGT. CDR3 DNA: TGTGCCAGCAGTGCAGAGGCAGATACGCAGTATTTT. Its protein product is CASSAEADTQYF.

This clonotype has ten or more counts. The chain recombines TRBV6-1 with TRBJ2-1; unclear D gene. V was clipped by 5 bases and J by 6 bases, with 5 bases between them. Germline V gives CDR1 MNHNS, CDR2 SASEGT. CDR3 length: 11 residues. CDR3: CASSFVNEQFF. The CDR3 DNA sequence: TGTGCCAGCAGTTTTGTCAATGAGCAGTTCTTC.

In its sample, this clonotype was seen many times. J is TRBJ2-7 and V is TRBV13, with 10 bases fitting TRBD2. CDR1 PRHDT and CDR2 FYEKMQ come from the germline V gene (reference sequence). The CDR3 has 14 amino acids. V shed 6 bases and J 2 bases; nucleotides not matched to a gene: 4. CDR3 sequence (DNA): TGTGCCAGCAGGATAGCGGGAGGCCCCTACGAGCAGTACTTC. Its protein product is CASRIAGGPYEQYF.